This T cell receptor (beta chain) was sequenced in a study of CD8 T cells in ankylosing spondylitis. Each CDR3 protein is one row after TCRdb ran MiXCR on the 5' RACE reads. The sample lists approximately 340,000 distinct CDR3 sequences, under 15% occurring once. Study-wide results and limits: Ankylosing spondylitis blood appeared to be characterized by a TCR beta motif of 8 or 9 highly homologous variants.

This CDR3 contains 13 residues. Looked up from germline, CDR1 is LNHDA and CDR2 is SQIVND (reference sequence). The germline V and J ends were trimmed by 7 bases and 1 base, with 8 bases remaining between them. The sample holds a few counts of this clonotype. What it recognizes is unknown. The sequencing sample was made of blood, either unsorted or a sorted T cell fraction (not recorded which). The source is a male donor with ankylosing spondylitis or in good health (not recorded which). The rearrangement uses TRBV19 and TRBJ1-5; D remains ambiguous. Written as DNA, the CDR3 is TGTGCCAGTACCCCTTTGAGCAATCAGCCCCAGCATTTT. Translating gives CASTPLSNQPQHF.